The 8 T cell receptor beta chains listed next were all sequenced from one sample in a study of control samples from healthy donors and cancer patients. Assay used: immunoSEQ multiplex PCR; TCRdb lists only in-frame clones, some missing. The profile shows roughly 200,000 clones, approximately 90% of them singletons. The sample was blood. These receptors all come from a man aged 25-45 years in good health.

This chain joins TRBV29-1 and TRBJ2-6; unclear D gene. Germline V gene lookup returns CDR1 SQVTM and CDR2 ANQGSEA. The CDR3 loop spans 14 amino acids. Trimming took 4 bases from V and 2 from J, leaving 9 bases between them. The CDR3 sequence is CSVASLAGANVLTF. In DNA form, the CDR3 reads TGCAGCGTTGCAAGTCTAGCTGGGGCCAACGTCCTGACTTTC.

The table lists this clone with a few counts. This chain uses TRBV10-2 with TRBJ1-2; D is unresolved. The CDR3 has 12 amino acids. Trimming removed 0 bases at V and 11 bases at J, with 10 bases between. Germline CDR1 WSHSY, CDR2 SAAADI. The CDR3 DNA reads as TGCGCCAGCAGTGAGTCGGAACGTCGATACACCTTC. Translating it yields CASSESERRYTF.

This chain joins TRBV7-9 and TRBJ1-1; D is possibly TRBD1 (5 bases). This CDR3 is built from 15 residues. V was clipped by 1 base and J by 1 base, with 10 bases between them. From germline, CDR1 is SEHNR and CDR2 FQNEAQ (reference sequence). The DNA of the CDR3 is TGTGCCAGCAGCTTAGGAGGAACAGGGAACACTGAAGCTTTCTTT. Its translation: CASSLGGTGNTEAFF.

The gene calls are TRBV7-9 and TRBJ2-1; D might be TRBD2 (6 bases). The V and J ends lost 5 bases and 4 bases respectively, with 15 bases between them. CDR1 SEHNR and CDR2 FQNEAQ come from the germline V gene (reference sequence). The CDR3 runs to 15 residues. The CDR3 sequence is CASSPRGTVYNEQFF. The CDR3 bases are TGTGCCAGCAGCCCACGCGGGACGGTATACAATGAGCAGTTCTTC.

This chain connects TRBV2 to TRBJ1-3; the D gene is possibly TRBD1 (5 bases). CDR1 is SNHLY and CDR2 is FYNNEI in the germline V gene. The CDR3 sequence is 15 residues long. V dropped 7 bases and J dropped 2 bases, with 15 bases sitting between them. CDR3 in DNA: TGTGCCAGCACTTACTTACAGGTACCTGGAAACACCATATATTTT. Translating gives CASTYLQVPGNTIYF.

This clone was recorded once. Here the CDR3 reads CASSLLMIRDRVVDYTF. CDR3 sequence (DNA): TGTGCCAGCAGCCTGCTAATGATTCGTGACAGGGTAGTAGACTACACCTTC. The J gene is TRBJ1-2, the V gene TRBV5-6; 7 nucleotides agree with TRBD1. The CDR3 extends over 17 amino acids. V trimming: 4 bases; J trimming: 10 bases; junction bases outside the gene matches: 22. Germline V gives CDR1 SGHDT, CDR2 YYEEEE.

J is TRBJ2-2 and V is TRBV5-6, with 10 bases matching TRBD1. The CDR3 totals 14 residues. The germline CDR1 and CDR2 sequences are SGHDT and YYEEEE. V was clipped by 4 bases and J by 6 bases; unmatched bases: 3. The CDR3 here is CASSPGQGAGELFF. In nucleotides, the CDR3 is TGTGCCAGCAGCCCTGGACAGGGGGCCGGGGAGCTGTTTTTT.

This rearrangement joins TRBV5-8 to TRBJ2-2; a weak D match, TRBD1 (5 bases). This CDR3 spans 16 amino acids. Trimming took off 0 bases at V and 1 base at J, with 10 bases between the two ends. The V gene's germline CDR1 is SGHTS and CDR2 YDEGEE. The DNA of the CDR3 is TGTGCCAGCAGCTTGGCATTTGGACAGAACACCGGGGAGCTGTTTTTT. It encodes CASSLAFGQNTGELFF.